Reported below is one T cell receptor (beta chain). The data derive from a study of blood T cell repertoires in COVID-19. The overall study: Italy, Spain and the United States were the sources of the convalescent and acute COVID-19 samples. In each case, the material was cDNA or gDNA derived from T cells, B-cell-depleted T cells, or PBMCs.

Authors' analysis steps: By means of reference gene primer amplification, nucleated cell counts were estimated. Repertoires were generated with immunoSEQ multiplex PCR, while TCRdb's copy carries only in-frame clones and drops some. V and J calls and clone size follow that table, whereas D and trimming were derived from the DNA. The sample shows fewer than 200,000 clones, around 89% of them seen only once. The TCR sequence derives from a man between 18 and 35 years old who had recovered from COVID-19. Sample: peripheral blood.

CDR3 in DNA: TGTGCCAGCAGTGAATTCGGGACAGGGGTCAAACTGGCGAACACCGGGGAGCTGTTTTTT. Protein: CASSEFGTGVKLANTGELFF. The chain is built from TRBV6-1 and TRBJ2-2; 10 bases line up with TRBD1. This CDR3 is built from 20 residues. Germline V gene data show CDR1 as MNHNS and CDR2 as SASEGT. Losses at the gene ends were 2 bases for V and 0 bases for J; bases not matched to a gene: 12.